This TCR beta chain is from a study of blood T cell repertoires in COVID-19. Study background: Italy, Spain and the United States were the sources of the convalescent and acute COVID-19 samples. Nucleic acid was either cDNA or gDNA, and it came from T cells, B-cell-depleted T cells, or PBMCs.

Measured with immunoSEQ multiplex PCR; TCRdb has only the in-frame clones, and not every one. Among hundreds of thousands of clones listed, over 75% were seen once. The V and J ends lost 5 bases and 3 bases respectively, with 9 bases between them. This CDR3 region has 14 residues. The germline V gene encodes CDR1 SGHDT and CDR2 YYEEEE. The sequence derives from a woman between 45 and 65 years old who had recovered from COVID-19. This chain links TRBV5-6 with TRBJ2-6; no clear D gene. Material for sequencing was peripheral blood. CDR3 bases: TGTGCCAGCAGGTGGAGAAGTGGGGCCAACGTCCTGACTTTC. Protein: CASRWRSGANVLTF.